The 8 T cell receptor beta chains in this list originate from one sample, sequenced in a study of Graves' ophthalmopathy and Graves' hyperthyroidism. RNA transcripts were the template, and TCR beta CDR3 regions were amplified from them. The authors performed first-round RT-PCR with HTBI primers and then a second-round multiplex PCR. MiXCR, applied by TCRdb to the multiplex PCR reads, yields one record per CDR3 protein. The profile covers around 1.1 million distinct CDR3 sequences, with about two fifths appearing a single time and over 8.5% taken by the ten largest. Sample: peripheral blood or thyroid tissue (not recorded which). The receptors derive from an adult man with Graves' hyperthyroidism.

This clonotype was seen ten or more times. The V call is TRBV20-1, the J call TRBJ1-4; a possible D gene is TRBD1 (5 bases). Trimming stripped 3 bases from V and 8 bases from J, with 16 bases between. There are 14 residues in the CDR3. Germline assignment: CDR1 DFQATT and CDR2 SNEGSKA (reference sequence). The CDR3 reads CSASTTGGDEKLFF. CDR3 coding DNA: TGCAGTGCTAGTACCACTGGGGGGGACGAAAAACTGTTTTTT.

Ten or more counts support this clonotype. V usage is TRBV14 and J usage is TRBJ2-5; 9 positions agree with TRBD1. The CDR3 runs to 17 residues. V was pared by 4 bases and J by 3 bases, with 12 bases of the junction left unmatched. Per the germline V gene, CDR1 is SGHDN and CDR2 is FVKESK. CDR3: CASSPWDRAVEEETQYF. The DNA for the CDR3 is TGTGCCAGCAGCCCTTGGGACAGGGCAGTGGAAGAAGAGACCCAGTACTTC.

This clonotype showed up just once. The V gene is TRBV7-2, the J gene TRBJ2-2; D is undetermined. CDR3 length equals 13 residues. Trimming pared 8 bases from V and 7 bases from J, leaving 14 bases between. Germline CDR1 SGHTA, CDR2 FQGNSA. The chain's CDR3 is CASRNPSLGELFF. CDR3 bases: TGTGCCAGCCGTAACCCAAGCCTCGGGGAGCTGTTTTTT.

This clonotype came up a few times. The rearrangement uses TRBV7-9 and TRBJ2-2; tentatively, D is TRBD1 (6 bases). This CDR3 is built from 15 residues. V gave up 5 bases and J gave up 7 bases, with 17 bases separating them. Looked up from germline, CDR1 is SEHNR and CDR2 is FQNEAQ (reference sequence). The chain's CDR3 is CASSPGTSLLGELFF. CDR3 nucleotide sequence: TGTGCCAGCAGCCCCGGGACATCCCTACTCGGGGAGCTGTTTTTT.

This clonotype was counted only a few times. This chain connects TRBV6-5 to TRBJ2-5; D is possibly TRBD2 (6 bases). Between the trimmed V and J ends, which lost 1 base and 4 bases, there was a span of 19 bases. CDR1 and CDR2 from the germline V gene are MNHEY and SVGAGI. The CDR3 has 17 residues. The DNA for the CDR3 is TGTGCCAGCAGTTACTACCCCCGGACTACGTCCGGAGAGACCCAGTACTTC. Amino acids: CASSYYPRTTSGETQYF.

This clonotype has a count of ten or more. The gene calls are TRBV7-3 and TRBJ1-1; D is possibly TRBD1 (6 bases). The CDR3 runs 13 residues. Germline V lookup: CDR1 SGHTA, CDR2 FQGTGA. V was cut by 4 bases and J by 8 bases, with 14 bases left in between. Here the CDR3 DNA reads TGTGCCAGCAGCTCGGGTGGGACAACGGAAGCTTTCTTT. The encoded protein is CASSSGGTTEAFF. The complete variable domain, with remaining parts taken from reference TRBV7-3 and TRBJ1-1, reads GAGVSQTPSNKVTEKGKYVELRCDPISGHTALYWYRQSLGQGPEFLIYFQGTGAADDSGLPNDRFFAVRPEGSVSTLKIQRTERGDSAVYLCASSSGGTTEAFFGQGTRLTVV.

This clonotype was counted at least ten times. The rearrangement uses TRBV12-3 or TRBV12-4 and TRBJ2-5; no clear D gene. The CDR3 runs 16 residues. Trimming took 3 bases from V and 0 from J, leaving 14 bases between them. The CDR3 DNA reads as TGTGCCAGCAGTTTGTCCGCCCGAGCGTACCAAGAGACCCAGTACTTC. Its protein is CASSLSARAYQETQYF.

The sample holds many counts of this clonotype. The V gene is TRBV7-9, the J gene TRBJ1-5; the D is unclear. Trimming cost V 11 bases and J 1 base, with 9 bases left between them. Germline V gene sequence: CDR1 SEHNR, CDR2 FQNEAQ (reference sequence). The CDR3 has 12 residues. This CDR3 is CASAGSNQPQHF. The CDR3 coding sequence is TGTGCCTCGGCAGGCAGCAATCAGCCCCAGCATTTT. The variable domain in full, with the rest retrieved from reference TRBV7-9 and TRBJ1-5, is DTGVSQNPRHKITKRGQNVTFRCDPISEHNRLYWYRQTLGQGPEFLTYFQNEAQLEKSRLLSDRFSAERPKGSFSTLEIQRTEQGDSAMYLCASAGSNQPQHFGDGTRLSIL.